This entry features one T cell receptor beta chain sequence. What it recognizes is unknown. No cell sorting was done before RNA was extracted from the tissue. Distant lung tissue was collected more than 3 cm away from the tumor edge. Germline CDR1 WSHSY, CDR2 SAAADI. This CDR3 contains 12 residues. Trimming removed 9 bases at V and 0 bases at J, with 5 bases between. This record comes from a study of tumor and adjacent non-tumor tissue in lung cancer. Study context: Histology: about a dozen adenocarcinoma, a couple of squamous cell carcinoma, 1 small cell lung cancer. General study findings and limits: Tumor TCR diversity, when higher, was linked to shorter survival.

Three rounds of nested PCR, following a modified ARM-PCR protocol, produced the TCRbeta library. TCRdb itself ran the multiplex PCR reads through MiXCR, one entry per CDR3 protein. The data show about 60,000 distinct CDR3 sequences, around two thirds seen once. This receptor was obtained from a man in his 70s with non-small cell lung cancer. Sequenced input: distant non-tumor lung tissue. The V and J genes are TRBV10-2 and TRBJ2-2; D is perhaps TRBD2 (5 bases). The CDR3 loop reads CARTTNTGELFF. For the CDR3, the DNA is TGCGCCAGGACTACGAACACCGGGGAGCTGTTTTTT.